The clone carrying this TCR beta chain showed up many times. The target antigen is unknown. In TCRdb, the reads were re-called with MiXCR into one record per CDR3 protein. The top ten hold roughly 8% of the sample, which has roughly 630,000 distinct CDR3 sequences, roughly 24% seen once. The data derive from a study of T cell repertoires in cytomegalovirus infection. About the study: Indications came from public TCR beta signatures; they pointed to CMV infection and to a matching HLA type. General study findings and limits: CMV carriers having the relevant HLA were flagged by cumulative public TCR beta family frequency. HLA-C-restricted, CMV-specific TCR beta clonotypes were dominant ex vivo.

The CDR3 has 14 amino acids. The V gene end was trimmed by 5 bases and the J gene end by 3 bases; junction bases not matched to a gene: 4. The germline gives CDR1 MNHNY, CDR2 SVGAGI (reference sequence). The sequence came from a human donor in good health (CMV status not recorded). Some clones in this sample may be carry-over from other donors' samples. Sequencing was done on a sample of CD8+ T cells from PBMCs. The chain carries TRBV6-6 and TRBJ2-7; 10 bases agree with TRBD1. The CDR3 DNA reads TGTGCCAGCAGTACAGGGACAGGGGTCTACGAGCAGTACTTC. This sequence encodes CASSTGTGVYEQYF.